The 30 T cell receptor beta chains given below trace back to one sample, sequenced in a study of blood T cell repertoires in COVID-19. Sequencing was performed with immunoSEQ multiplex PCR; in TCRdb, only in-frame clones are kept and a portion is missing. The data show under 250,000 clones, roughly four fifths seen once. The sample comprised peripheral blood. All receptors derive from a middle-aged woman with active or convalescent COVID-19.

The rearrangement uses TRBV11-2 and TRBJ1-2; maybe TRBD1 (6 bases). CDR1 is SGHAT and CDR2 is FQNNGV in the germline V gene. Trimming left V 5 bases short and J 7 bases short, with 17 bases between. The CDR3 spans 14 residues. Here the CDR3 DNA reads TGTGCCAGCAGCCTTGATGGCAGGGGATTTGGCTACACCTTC. As protein: CASSLDGRGFGYTF.

The chain links TRBV20-1 to TRBJ2-7; 7 bases fit TRBD2. CDR3 size: 11 residues. Germline V CDR1 and CDR2: DFQATT, SNEGSKA (reference sequence). The DNA for the CDR3 is TGCAGACTCGCTAGCGGCCACGAGCAGTACTTC. The encoded protein is CRLASGHEQYF.

The rearrangement uses TRBV6-1 and TRBJ2-3; D remains unclear. Germline V gene sequence: CDR1 MNHNS, CDR2 SASEGT. There are 12 residues in the CDR3. V was trimmed by 2 bases and J by 6 bases, leaving 6 bases between them. This CDR3 is CASSETRDTQYF. The CDR3 nucleotides read TGTGCCAGCAGTGAAACCAGGGATACGCAGTATTTT.

The chain employs TRBV7-2 and TRBJ1-2, with D perhaps matching TRBD1 (5 bases). The CDR3 is 15 residues long. V lost 1 base, J lost 6 bases, and 15 bases lay in between. Germline V gene lookup returns CDR1 SGHTA and CDR2 FQGNSA. The CDR3 nucleotides are TGTGCCAGCAGCTTAGAGCCGGGCAGGGCGGATGGCTACACCTTC. It specifies CASSLEPGRADGYTF.

V and J are TRBV6-4 and TRBJ1-4; D gene uncertain. The ends were cut back, 3 bases at V and 6 bases at J, with 11 bases in the middle. The germline V gene has CDR1 MRHNA and CDR2 SNTAGT. CDR3 length: 14 amino acids. CDR3 region: CASSERAGDEKLFF. The DNA of the CDR3 is TGTGCCAGCAGTGAGAGGGCCGGGGATGAAAAACTGTTTTTT.

The rearrangement links TRBV19 to TRBJ2-3; 10 positions agree with TRBD2. V shed 3 bases and J 5 bases; nucleotides not matched to a gene: 5. The CDR3 is made up of 15 amino acids. The V gene's germline CDR1 is LNHDA and CDR2 SQIVND (reference sequence). The CDR3 protein is CASSILAGDEDTQYF. The CDR3 bases are TGTGCCAGTAGTATTCTAGCGGGAGATGAAGATACGCAGTATTTT.

The chain joins TRBV3-1 (or the pseudogene TRBV3-2) to TRBJ2-1, with 9 bases aligning to TRBD2. The V segment lost 0 bases and the J segment 8 bases; nucleotides outside the gene matches: 5. CDR1 and CDR2 (germline): LGHDT, YNNKEL (reference sequence). This CDR3 comprises 15 residues. The CDR3 region is CASSQDLVAGDEQFF. The DNA for the CDR3 is TGTGCCAGCAGCCAAGATCTAGTAGCGGGAGATGAGCAGTTCTTC.

This clone was recorded a few times. This chain uses TRBV5-1 with TRBJ2-7; 12 bases are a match to TRBD1. Germline trimming cut 0 bases from V and 5 bases from J; bases unmatched to any gene: 12. The CDR3 spans 18 residues. CDR1 is SGHRS and CDR2 is YFSETQ in the germline V gene. In DNA, the CDR3 is TGCGCCAGCAGCTTGGCCGGGACAGGGGGCTTCAGAGCCCACGAGCAGTACTTC. Its translation: CASSLAGTGGFRAHEQYF.

V usage is TRBV19 and J usage is TRBJ1-1; D is undetermined. Germline V gene sequence: CDR1 LNHDA, CDR2 SQIVND (reference sequence). V lost 3 bases, J lost 4 bases, and 9 bases lay in between. This CDR3 is 13 amino acids long. The CDR3 DNA follows: TGTGCCAGTAGTATGAGGGCGTCCACTGAAGCTTTCTTT. This encodes CASSMRASTEAFF. The full variable domain, with the rest looked up from reference TRBV19 and TRBJ1-1, is DGGITQSPKYLFRKEGQNVTLSCEQNLNHDAMYWYRQDPGQGLRLIYYSQIVNDFQKGDIAEGYSVSREKKESFPLTVTSAQKNPTAFYLCASSMRASTEAFFGQGTRLTVV.

V usage is TRBV6-2 or TRBV6-3 and J usage is TRBJ2-1; tentative D call: TRBD1 (6 bases). The CDR3 spans 15 residues. V lost 6 bases to trimming and J lost 3 bases, with 15 bases between them. Germline V lookup: CDR1 MNHEY, CDR2 SVGEGT. CDR3 region: CASSSLSGDYNEQFF. The CDR3 DNA follows: TGTGCCAGCAGCTCTCTCTCAGGGGACTACAATGAGCAGTTCTTC.

The chain uses TRBV15 and TRBJ2-2; the match to TRBD2 covers 7 bases. V was clipped by 2 bases and J by 4 bases; unmatched bases: 7. From germline, CDR1 is LNHNV and CDR2 YYDKDF (reference sequence). This CDR3 spans 16 amino acids. The CDR3 spells CATSRTRGVGTGELFF. The CDR3 DNA reads as TGTGCCACCAGCAGAACCCGGGGGGTCGGCACCGGGGAGCTGTTTTTT.

The count of this clone is one. The J gene is TRBJ1-2, the V gene TRBV4-1; weak D call: TRBD1 (5 bases). The CDR3 extends over 16 amino acids. CDR1 is MGHRA and CDR2 is YSYEKL in the germline V gene. The V gene lost 3 bases and the J gene lost 5 bases, with 19 bases spanning the gap. DNA of the CDR3: TGCGCCAGCAGCCATGGCCGGGCTCGGGGGTGGTATGGCTACACCTTC. It is translated as CASSHGRARGWYGYTF.

The CDR3 region is CATSRGGLAGTGDTQYF. The CDR3 DNA reads as TGTGCCACCAGCAGAGGAGGACTAGCGGGGACGGGAGATACGCAGTATTTT. This chain uses TRBV15 with TRBJ2-3, with TRBD2 identical over 12 bases. The CDR3 sequence is 17 residues long. J lost 5 bases, V lost 1 base, and 7 bases had no gene match. Germline CDR1 LNHNV, CDR2 YYDKDF (reference sequence).

The genes are TRBV4-1 and TRBJ2-7; D is perhaps TRBD2 (6 bases). V was cut by 3 bases and J by 4 bases, with 10 bases left in between. The CDR3 has 13 amino acids. Germline V gives CDR1 MGHRA, CDR2 YSYEKL. The CDR3 sequence is CASSQRDGYEQYF. The CDR3 nucleotides are TGCGCCAGCAGCCAGCGGGACGGATACGAGCAGTACTTC.

This chain connects TRBV5-4 to TRBJ2-2; 11 bases match TRBD1. With V trimmed by 4 bases and J by 4 bases, 3 bases remained unmatched. Germline V gene data show CDR1 as SGHNT and CDR2 as YYREEE (reference sequence). The CDR3 length is 15 residues. CDR3 coding DNA: TGTGCCAGCAGCCATGGGACAGGGGGCACCGGGGAGCTGTTTTTT. This gives the protein CASSHGTGGTGELFF.

The V gene is TRBV2, the J gene TRBJ2-5, with a tentative D call TRBD2 (6 bases). V dropped 7 bases and J dropped 4 bases, with 13 bases sitting between them. CDR1 SNHLY and CDR2 FYNNEI come from the germline V gene. The CDR3 extends over 13 amino acids. The chain's CDR3 is CASNEGRLETQYF. The CDR3 nucleotides read TGTGCCAGCAATGAGGGGAGGTTAGAGACCCAGTACTTC. Complete variable domain (other parts from reference TRBV2 and TRBJ2-5): EPEVTQTPSHQVTQMGQEVILRCVPISNHLYFYWYRQILGQKVEFLVSFYNNEISEKSEIFDDQFSVERPDGSNFTLKIRSTKLEDSAMYFCASNEGRLETQYFGPGTRLLVL.

V gene TRBV5-1 combines with J gene TRBJ2-7; 7 positions match TRBD1. V dropped 4 bases and J dropped 4; count of bases not matched to a gene: 11. Germline V gives CDR1 SGHRS, CDR2 YFSETQ. CDR3 length: 15 amino acids. This CDR3 reads CASSLGDSGGYEQYF. Here the CDR3 DNA reads TGCGCCAGCAGCCTAGGGGACAGTGGCGGGTACGAGCAGTACTTC.

For the CDR3, the DNA is TGTGCCAGCAGCCAAGGACTAGCGGGGGGGTACGAGCAGTACTTC. It is translated as CASSQGLAGGYEQYF. The chain employs TRBV3-1 (or the pseudogene TRBV3-2) and TRBJ2-7, with 14 bases identical to TRBD2. Germline V lookup: CDR1 LGHDT, CDR2 YNNKEL (reference sequence). This CDR3 has 15 residues. V lost 1 base, J lost 4 bases, and 0 bases stayed unmatched.

In DNA form, the CDR3 reads TGTGCCAGCAGTGCGACCGGGAGTGGCAATCAGCCCCAGCATTTT. Its protein is CASSATGSGNQPQHF. The J gene is TRBJ1-5, the V gene TRBV2; the D is unclear. Germline loops: CDR1 SNHLY, CDR2 FYNNEI. The germline V and J ends were trimmed by 4 bases and 2 bases, with 12 bases remaining between them. The CDR3 contains 15 residues.

This clone was picked up one time. This chain's CDR3 is CAISESLADSYNEQFF. Here the CDR3 DNA reads TGTGCCATCAGTGAGTCCCTAGCGGACTCCTACAATGAGCAGTTCTTC. The V and J genes are TRBV10-3 and TRBJ2-1; TRBD2 matches 7 bases. J lost 0 bases, V lost 0 bases, and 2 bases had no gene match. The CDR3 has 16 amino acids. Germline CDR1 reads ENHRY; CDR2 reads SYGVKD.

The chain is built from TRBV11-2 and TRBJ2-2; no reliable D call. V dropped 3 bases and J dropped 2 bases, with 13 bases sitting between them. Germline lookup yields CDR1 SGHAT and CDR2 FQNNGV. CDR3 length equals 16 residues. CDR3 sequence reads: CASSFYEYRNTGELFF. CDR3 sequence (DNA): TGTGCCAGCAGCTTTTATGAGTACCGTAACACCGGGGAGCTGTTTTTT. Based on the CDR3 plus reference TRBV11-2 and TRBJ2-2, the full variable domain is EAGVAQSPRYKIIEKRQSVAFWCNPISGHATLYWYQQILGQGPKLLIQFQNNGVVDDSQLPKDRFSAERLKGVDSTLKIQPAKLEDSAVYLCASSFYEYRNTGELFFGEGSRLTVL.

The rearrangement uses TRBV7-8 and TRBJ2-3, with TRBD2 matching over 7 bases. Looked up from germline, CDR1 is SGHVS and CDR2 is FQNEAQ. J was trimmed by 4 bases and V by 5 bases; bases with no gene match: 6. The CDR3 is 14 residues long. The CDR3 sequence is CASSPTSPADTQYF. For the CDR3, the DNA is TGTGCCAGCAGCCCGACTAGCCCGGCAGATACGCAGTATTTT. Using reference TRBV7-8 and TRBJ2-3 for the parts outside the CDR3, the full variable domain is GAGVSQSPRYKVAKRGQDVALRCDPISGHVSLFWYQQALGQGPEFLTYFQNEAQLDKSGLPSDRFFAERPEGSVSTLKIQRTQQEDSAVYLCASSPTSPADTQYFGPGTRLTVL.

This clone appeared a few times. V and J are TRBV6-5 and TRBJ1-2; the match to TRBD1 covers 9 bases. Germline V lookup: CDR1 MNHEY, CDR2 SVGAGI. This CDR3 comprises 13 residues. V dropped 2 bases and J dropped 8; count of bases not matched to a gene: 3. This CDR3 is CASSYGQGTGYTF. The CDR3, as DNA: TGTGCCAGCAGTTACGGACAGGGGACCGGCTACACCTTC.

The chain links TRBV13 to TRBJ1-1; no clear D gene. This CDR3 has 13 amino acids. Germline assignment: CDR1 PRHDT and CDR2 FYEKMQ (reference sequence). V dropped 5 bases and J dropped 10 bases, with 17 bases sitting between them. CDR3 nucleotides: TGTGCCAGCAGCCTACCCGGGTCTTTCGTAGCTTTCTTT. This codes for CASSLPGSFVAFF.

This sequence joins TRBV19 and TRBJ1-5; 7 nucleotides agree with TRBD1. CDR3 length: 14 residues. After removal of 4 bases from V and 3 bases from J, the junction contained 3 bases not matched to a gene. CDR1 LNHDA and CDR2 SQIVND come from the germline V gene (reference sequence). The CDR3 nucleotides read TGTGCCAGTAGTACAGACAGGGTCAATCAGCCCCAGCATTTT. It translates to CASSTDRVNQPQHF.

The rearrangement joins TRBV4-1 to TRBJ2-2; TRBD2 agrees at 14 bases. J lost 5 bases, V lost 6 bases, and 8 bases had no gene match. CDR3 length: 17 residues. Germline V gene data show CDR1 as MGHRA and CDR2 as YSYEKL. CDR3 nucleotide sequence: TGCGCCAGCAGTATGACTAGCGGGGGGGCTTGGACCGGGGAGCTGTTTTTT. It is translated as CASSMTSGGAWTGELFF.

CDR3 sequence reads: CASSELETDNSPLHF. The CDR3 coding sequence is TGTGCCAGCAGTGAGCTTGAGACAGATAATTCACCCCTCCACTTT. The genes are TRBV2 and TRBJ1-6, with D maybe TRBD1 (5 bases). The V end was cut by 3 bases, the J end by 5 bases, with 11 bases between. The CDR3 is 15 residues long. In germline, CDR1 is SNHLY, CDR2 FYNNEI.

This clone showed up just a few times. This chain connects TRBV5-8 to TRBJ1-1, with a possible D match to TRBD1 (5 bases). This CDR3 has 15 residues. Trimming cost V 2 bases and J 5 bases, with 16 bases left between them. CDR1 is SGHTS and CDR2 is YDEGEE in the germline V gene. Here the CDR3 DNA reads TGTGCCAGCAGCTTTTCCCCAGGGAGGAGAACTGAAGCTTTCTTT. This sequence encodes CASSFSPGRRTEAFF.

This sequence joins TRBV27 and TRBJ2-7, with D perhaps TRBD2 (5 bases). V lost 2 bases and J lost 0, with 11 bases in between. From germline, CDR1 is MNHEY and CDR2 SMNVEV (reference sequence). The CDR3 runs to 15 residues. The CDR3 DNA follows: TGTGCCAGCAGTTTACCGGGGAAGGGCTCCTACGAGCAGTACTTC. The encoded protein is CASSLPGKGSYEQYF.

The chain couples TRBV30 to TRBJ1-2, with no clear D. V was pared by 1 base and J by 0 bases, with 6 bases between. The CDR3 totals 13 residues. Looked up from germline, CDR1 is GTSNPN and CDR2 is SVGIG (reference sequence). The CDR3 nucleotides are TGTGCCTGGAGTGCAGGCGCTAACTATGGCTACACCTTC. Amino acid sequence: CAWSAGANYGYTF.